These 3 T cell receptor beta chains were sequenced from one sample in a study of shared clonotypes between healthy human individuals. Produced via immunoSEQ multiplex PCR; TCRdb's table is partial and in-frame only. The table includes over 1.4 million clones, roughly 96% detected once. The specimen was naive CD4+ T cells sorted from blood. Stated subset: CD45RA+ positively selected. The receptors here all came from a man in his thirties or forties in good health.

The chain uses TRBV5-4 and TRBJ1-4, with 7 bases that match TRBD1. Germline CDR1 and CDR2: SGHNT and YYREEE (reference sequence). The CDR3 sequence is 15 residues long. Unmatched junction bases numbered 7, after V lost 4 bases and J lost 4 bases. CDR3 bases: TGTGCCAGCAGCCCCCGACAGGGACATAATGAAAAACTGTTTTTT. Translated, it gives CASSPRQGHNEKLFF.

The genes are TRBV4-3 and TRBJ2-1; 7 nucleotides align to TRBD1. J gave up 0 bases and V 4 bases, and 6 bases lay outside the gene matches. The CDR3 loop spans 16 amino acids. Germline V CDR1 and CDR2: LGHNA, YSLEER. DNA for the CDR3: TGCGCCAGCAGCCCTCGAGGGGGCAGCTCCTACAATGAGCAGTTCTTC. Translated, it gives CASSPRGGSSYNEQFF.

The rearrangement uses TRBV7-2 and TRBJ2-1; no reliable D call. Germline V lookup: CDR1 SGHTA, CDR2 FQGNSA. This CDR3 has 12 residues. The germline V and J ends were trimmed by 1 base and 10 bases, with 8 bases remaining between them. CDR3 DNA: TGTGCCAGCAGCTTAGTTGGCGAAGAGCAGTTCTTC. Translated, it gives CASSLVGEEQFF.